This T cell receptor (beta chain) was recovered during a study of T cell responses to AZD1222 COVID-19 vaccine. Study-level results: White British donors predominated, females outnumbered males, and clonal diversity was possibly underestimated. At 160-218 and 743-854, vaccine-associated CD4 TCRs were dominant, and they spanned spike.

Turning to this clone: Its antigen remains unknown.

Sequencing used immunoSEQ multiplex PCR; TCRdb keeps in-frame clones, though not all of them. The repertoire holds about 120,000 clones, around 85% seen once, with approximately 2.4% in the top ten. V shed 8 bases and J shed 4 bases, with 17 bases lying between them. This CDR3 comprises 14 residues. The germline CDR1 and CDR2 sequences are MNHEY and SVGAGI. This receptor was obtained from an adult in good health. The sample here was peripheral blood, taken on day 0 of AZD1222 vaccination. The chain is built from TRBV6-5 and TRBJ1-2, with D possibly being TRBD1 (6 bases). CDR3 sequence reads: CASYPLTGLYGYTF. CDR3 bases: TGTGCCAGCTATCCATTGACAGGCCTCTATGGCTACACCTTC.